This is a list of T cell receptor beta chains from one sample in a study of graft-versus-host responses after intestinal transplantation. Using immunoSEQ multiplex PCR, the repertoire was profiled, and TCRdb retains in-frame clones only, with some absent. Among 12,000 or so clones, about three quarters were seen once, and the ten largest hold around 35%. The sequences come from PBMCs, collected 494 days after intestinal transplant. These receptor sequences come from a human patient who received an intestinal transplant, so some T cells may come from the graft donor. Each CDR3 is given with its conserved first and last residue. The D gene is left open where the match is weak. Not all rows give a size; the values are once, few, many and, for expanded clones, a class.

J gene | D gene | clone size | V gene | CDR3 protein | CDR3 DNA
TRBJ1-2 | . | . | TRBV28 | CARRGAGRGTLNYGYTF | TGTGCCCGCCGGGGGGCGGGGAGGGGCACTCTAAACTATGGCTACACCTTC
TRBJ2-1 | . | . | TRBV14 | CASSQYRGGEQFF | TGTGCCAGCAGCCAATATAGGGGCGGTGAGCAGTTCTTC
TRBJ2-7 | TRBD2 | . | TRBV18 | CASSPPGLAGGLDEQYF | TGTGCCAGCTCACCACCGGGGTTAGCGGGAGGTCTCGACGAGCAGTACTTC
TRBJ2-3 | . | once | TRBV27 | CASSLWTGNTDTQYF | TGTGCCAGCAGTTTATGGACGGGTAACACAGATACGCAGTATTTT
TRBJ2-3 | TRBD2 | . | TRBV5-1 | CASRMTSDLTDTQYF | TGCGCCAGCAGAATGACTAGCGATCTCACAGATACGCAGTATTTT
TRBJ2-1 | TRBD2 | . | TRBV10-2 | CASSASGGYNEQFF | TGCGCCAGCAGCGCTAGCGGGGGCTACAATGAGCAGTTCTTC
TRBJ1-2 | TRBD1 | . | TRBV18 | CASSPNSRDSYGYTF | TGTGCCAGCTCACCAAATTCCCGGGACAGTTATGGCTACACCTTC
TRBJ1-6 | TRBD1 | few | TRBV6-4 | CASSDGQGASPLHF | TGTGCCAGCAGTGACGGACAGGGGGCTTCACCCCTCCACTTT
TRBJ2-1 | . | . | TRBV6-5 | CASRDFPTKRDEQFF | TGTGCCAGCAGGGATTTCCCCACTAAGAGGGACGAGCAGTTCTTC
TRBJ1-1 | . | . | TRBV5-1 | CASSLQGLGTEAFF | TGCGCCAGCAGCTTACAGGGTCTGGGCACTGAAGCTTTCTTT
TRBJ2-2 | TRBD1 | . | TRBV7-2 | CASSLAGGRAGELFF | TGTGCCAGCAGCTTAGCAGGGGGCAGGGCCGGGGAGCTGTTTTTT
TRBJ1-5 | . | . | TRBV29-1 | CSVAGSNFQPQHF | TGCAGCGTTGCAGGGTCTAACTTTCAGCCCCAGCATTTT
TRBJ1-1 | . | . | TRBV30 | CAWSVRRNTEAFF | TGTGCCTGGAGTGTACGAAGGAACACTGAAGCTTTCTTT
TRBJ1-2 | TRBD1 | . | TRBV5-6 | CASSFPGQGIYGYTF | TGTGCCAGCAGCTTCCCGGGACAGGGTATCTATGGCTACACCTTC
TRBJ2-7 | TRBD1 | once | TRBV9 | CASSALPGGTSEQYF | TGTGCCAGCAGCGCGCTTCCAGGGGGCACGTCCGAGCAGTACTTC
TRBJ1-2 | . | . | TRBV20-1 | CSAREEGYTF | TGCAGTGCGCGGGAGGAGGGCTACACCTTC
TRBJ2-7 | TRBD1 | . | TRBV7-7 | CASSQDRGDEQYF | TGTGCTAGCAGCCAGGACAGGGGCGACGAGCAGTACTTC
TRBJ2-7 | . | . | TRBV13 | CASSSADSYEQYF | TGTGCCAGCAGCTCGGCGGACAGTTACGAGCAGTACTTC
TRBJ1-1 | . | . | TRBV19 | CASSKGNTEAFF | TGTGCCAGTAGTAAAGGGAACACTGAAGCTTTCTTT
TRBJ1-1 | . | . | TRBV7-9 | CASSLVATEAFF | TGTGCCAGCAGCTTAGTGGCGACTGAAGCTTTCTTT
TRBJ1-1 | . | . | TRBV6-1 | CALRLGTEAFF | TGTGCCCTACGCCTAGGAACTGAAGCTTTCTTT
TRBJ1-3 | TRBD1 | once | TRBV7-9 | CASSLDQTGWHTIYF | TGTGCCAGCAGCTTAGATCAGACAGGGTGGCACACCATATATTTT
TRBJ2-2 | . | . | TRBV5-4 | CASSGWTGELFF | TGTGCCAGCAGCGGCTGGACCGGGGAGCTGTTTTTT
TRBJ1-1 | . | . | TRBV6-1 | CASSEVWARDTEAFF | TGTGCCAGCAGTGAAGTGTGGGCGCGGGACACTGAAGCTTTCTTT
TRBJ1-1 | . | . | TRBV6-1 | CASRPTRVISSEAFF | TGTGCCAGCAGGCCTACGAGAGTTATCTCGTCTGAAGCTTTCTTT
TRBJ2-2 | . | . | TRBV6-5 | CASSYYSTGELFF | TGTGCCAGCAGTTATTATTCGACCGGGGAGCTGTTTTTT
TRBJ2-2 | . | . | TRBV9 | CASSVAPGTGELFF | TGTGCCAGCAGCGTAGCCCCGGGCACCGGGGAGCTGTTTTTT